This T cell receptor beta chain was retrieved from a study of blood T cells in healthy people across ages. As to this clonotype: Antigen unknown.

A second PCR, run for roughly 7 to 11 cycles, used a sample-barcoded 5' primer plus a J-beta primer mix. Through a template-switch adaptor with 12 random nucleotides, each cDNA molecule received a tag. TCRdb redid the calling of the 5' RACE reads with MiXCR, one entry per CDR3 protein. The sample contains approximately 1,700,000 distinct CDR3 sequences, about two fifths of which appear only once. Findings and limits, study-wide: When set beside aged donors, long-lived donors presented more naive CD4+ cells and higher diversity. In older individuals, TCR beta diversity per million T cells was lower, falling roughly linearly with age.

This CDR3 contains 14 residues. Germline values: CDR1 MGHRA, CDR2 YSYEKL. Trimming shortened V by 2 bases and J by 7 bases, and 11 bases separated the two germline ends. Extracted total RNA amounted to at least 5.5 micrograms for each sample. The sequence was obtained from a human donor in good health. Sequenced: blood. The J gene is TRBJ1-4, the V gene TRBV4-1; D gene uncertain. CDR3 bases: TGCGCCAGCAGCCAATCAGATTGGGTTGAAAAACTGTTTTTT. Translated: CASSQSDWVEKLFF.